This TCR beta chain was sequenced for a study of T cells in narcolepsy. TCRdb keeps only in-frame clones here, not all; method: immunoSEQ multiplex PCR. This table has 15,000 to 20,000 clones, around 70% appearing once. Germline CDR1 is SGDLS and CDR2 is YYNGEE. V was cut by 0 bases and J by 1 base, with 8 bases left in between. The CDR3 covers 14 residues. The chain joins TRBV9 to TRBJ2-7, with D hard to call. The clonotype originates from a human donor with narcolepsy. The sequenced material came from CD45RA- memory CD8+ T cells from PBMCs. The CDR3 DNA follows: TGTGCCAGCAGCGTAGAGGTGTGGTCCTACGAGCAGTACTTC. Translation: CASSVEVWSYEQYF.